This T cell receptor beta chain was found in a study of CD8+ T cells in alopecia areata. The wider study: A regimen of oral tofacitinib, 5 to 10 mg twice daily, was given to treated patients. It was 6 to 18 months of tofacitinib, and then there were 6 months off drug. Findings and caveats of the study: Normal scalp had lower clonality than lesional scalp, with alopecia totalis/universalis lesions showing this most strongly. Association of baseline CD8+ expansion with response is uncertain owing to one nonresponder.

To note about this clone: What it binds is not known.

Described treatment: oral pan-JAK inhibitor, 5-10 mg twice daily. Reverse transcription of extracted RNA yielded cDNA, which provided the sequencing template. The data were produced by immunoSEQ multiplex PCR, yet TCRdb's version contains in-frame clones alone and is incomplete. The sample consists of 150,000 to 200,000 clones, just over 65% of them appearing once. The clonotype comes from a human donor with alopecia areata. The sequences come from CD4+ T cells sorted from blood, collected at week 4, from a patient treated with tofacitinib.

CDR3 in DNA: TGTGCCTGGACCCTGCCAGGGGAAGAGACCCAGTACTTC. Translating gives CAWTLPGEETQYF. The chain uses TRBV30 and TRBJ2-5; TRBD1 might be the D (6 bases). The CDR3 consists of 13 residues. Trimming shortened V by 4 bases and J by 3 bases, and 12 bases separated the two germline ends. CDR1 is GTSNPN, CDR2 SVGIG, per germline (reference sequence).